The 25 T cell receptor beta chains listed next were all sequenced from one sample in a study of blood T cell repertoires in COVID-19. Assay used: immunoSEQ multiplex PCR; TCRdb lists only in-frame clones, some missing. Here the sample spans roughly 99,000 clones, just over 90% being singletons. The sample was peripheral blood. The receptors derive from a woman in her twenties or thirties with acute or convalescent COVID-19.

This clone was seen only a few times. V usage is TRBV6-5 and J usage is TRBJ2-2, with a tentative D call TRBD1 (7 bases). The germline V and J ends were trimmed by 3 bases and 6 bases, with 14 bases remaining between them. Germline V gene data show CDR1 as MNHEY and CDR2 as SVGAGI. The CDR3 spans 15 residues. In nucleotides, the CDR3 is TGTGCCAGCAGTTATTGGGGCAGGGGGGCCGGGGAGCTGTTTTTT. Its translation: CASSYWGRGAGELFF.

The V gene is TRBV28, the J gene TRBJ2-2, with 11 positions matching TRBD1. The CDR3 spans 15 residues. CDR1 is MDHEN, CDR2 SYDVKM, per germline. The junction had 7 bases not matched to a gene; V was cut back by 7 bases and J by 6 bases. CDR3 amino acids: CASTSPGQGAGELFF. CDR3 nucleotides: TGTGCCAGCACCTCACCGGGACAGGGGGCCGGGGAGCTGTTTTTT.

The chain employs TRBV28 and TRBJ2-7; possible D gene TRBD1, 5 bases. CDR3 length: 17 amino acids. Germline V gene lookup returns CDR1 MDHEN and CDR2 SYDVKM. V was cut by 5 bases and J by 0 bases, with 20 bases left in between. The CDR3 reads CASSQYQGYPFSYEQYF. The DNA for the CDR3 is TGTGCCAGCAGTCAATATCAGGGATACCCTTTCTCCTACGAGCAGTACTTC. Combining the CDR3 with reference TRBV28 and TRBJ2-7 gives the whole variable domain DVKVTQSSRYLVKRTGEKVFLECVQDMDHENMFWYRQDPGLGLRLIYFSYDVKMKEKGDIPEGYSVSREKKERFSLILESASTNQTSMYLCASSQYQGYPFSYEQYFGPGTRLTVT.

The rearrangement joins TRBV30 to TRBJ2-1; 10 nucleotides align to TRBD2. J gave up 7 bases and V 3 bases, and 6 bases lay outside the gene matches. The CDR3 is made up of 14 amino acids. Germline V gives CDR1 GTSNPN, CDR2 SVGIG (reference sequence). The CDR3 coding sequence is TGTGCCTGGAGAGCCGGGACTAGCGTGAATGAGCAGTTCTTC. Amino acid sequence: CAWRAGTSVNEQFF.

The chain has TRBV24-1 and TRBJ2-2; D gene unclear. The V gene lost 3 bases and the J gene lost 4 bases, with 14 bases spanning the gap. The germline V gene encodes CDR1 KGHDR and CDR2 SFDVKD. The CDR3 spans 16 residues. CDR3 loop: CATSDPARDPTGELFF. The DNA of the CDR3 is TGTGCCACCAGTGATCCCGCACGAGATCCCACCGGGGAGCTGTTTTTT.

The genes are TRBV7-9 and TRBJ2-5, with D perhaps TRBD1 (6 bases). V shed 4 bases and J shed 1 base, with 10 bases lying between them. Looked up from germline, CDR1 is SEHNR and CDR2 is FQNEAQ (reference sequence). CDR3 length: 14 residues. CDR3 sequence: CASSWTDSQETQYF. The CDR3, as DNA: TGTGCCAGCAGCTGGACAGATTCCCAAGAGACCCAGTACTTC.

The CDR3 nucleotides are TGTGCCACCAGATCAGACTACTACAATGAGCAGTTCTTC. Translating it yields CATRSDYYNEQFF. The chain couples TRBV15 to TRBJ2-1; TRBD2 might be the D (5 bases). V was trimmed by 6 bases and J by 3 bases, leaving 9 bases between them. The CDR3 covers 13 residues. Germline CDR1 and CDR2: LNHNV and YYDKDF (reference sequence). Full variable domain (rest looked up from reference TRBV15 and TRBJ2-1): DAMVIQNPRYQVTQFGKPVTLSCSQTLNHNVMYWYQQKSSQAPKLLFHYYDKDFNNEADTPDNFQSRRPNTSFCFLDIRSPGLGDTAMYLCATRSDYYNEQFFGPGTRLTVL.

The chain is built from TRBV19 and TRBJ2-7, with TRBD2 matching over 10 bases. With V trimmed by 3 bases and J by 1 base, 15 bases remained unmatched. Germline V lookup: CDR1 LNHDA, CDR2 SQIVND (reference sequence). This CDR3 contains 19 residues. The CDR3 DNA sequence: TGTGCCAGTAGTATGGATGGAGGATTAGCGGGGGGATTTTCCTACGAGCAGTACTTC. This encodes CASSMDGGLAGGFSYEQYF.

This chain uses TRBV5-1 with TRBJ2-3, with a weak D call TRBD1 (5 bases). Germline V gene lookup returns CDR1 SGHRS and CDR2 YFSETQ. There are 15 residues in the CDR3. Trimming removed 2 bases from V and 6 bases from J, with 16 bases in between. The CDR3 DNA follows: TGCGCCAGCAGCTTCACAGGTGGGGTAAGCGATACGCAGTATTTT. It yields the protein CASSFTGGVSDTQYF.

J is TRBJ2-7 and V is TRBV12-5; TRBD1 agrees at 7 bases. Germline trimming cut 0 bases from V and 6 bases from J; bases unmatched to any gene: 11. The CDR3 is 16 residues long. Germline CDR1 reads LGHNT; CDR2 reads FRNRAP. The CDR3 reads CASGLVLGQAVGEQYF. CDR3 nucleotides: TGTGCTAGTGGTTTGGTACTCGGACAGGCTGTTGGCGAGCAGTACTTC.

This clone was counted only a few times. This rearrangement joins TRBV4-1 to TRBJ1-5, with 10 bases that match TRBD1. The CDR3 runs to 14 residues. Looked up from germline, CDR1 is MGHRA and CDR2 is YSYEKL. The V and J ends lost 5 bases and 7 bases, in that order; junction bases with no gene match: 5. CDR3 residues: CASSRDRGDQPQHF. DNA for the CDR3: TGCGCCAGCAGCAGGGACAGGGGAGACCAGCCCCAGCATTTT.

The rearrangement links TRBV4-3 to TRBJ1-6; possible D gene TRBD1, 5 bases. The germline V and J ends were trimmed by 0 bases and 8 bases, with 11 bases remaining between them. This CDR3 has 15 residues. Germline V CDR1 and CDR2: LGHNA, YSLEER. Written as DNA, the CDR3 is TGCGCCAGCAGCCAAGATGCGGAGGGGTATTCACCCCTCCACTTT. It encodes CASSQDAEGYSPLHF.

The rearrangement joins TRBV4-1 to TRBJ1-1; tentatively, D is TRBD1 (6 bases). From germline, CDR1 is MGHRA and CDR2 YSYEKL. The CDR3 has 17 residues. V was shortened by 0 bases and J by 1 base, with 15 bases between the two germline ends. CDR3 coding DNA: TGCGCCAGCAGCCAAGATTTGGCCAGGGGAACGAACACTGAAGCTTTCTTT. As protein: CASSQDLARGTNTEAFF.

This chain joins TRBV28 and TRBJ2-7, with TRBD1 identical over 7 bases. The V gene end was trimmed by 4 bases and the J gene end by 5 bases; junction bases not matched to a gene: 8. Germline V lookup: CDR1 MDHEN, CDR2 SYDVKM. The CDR3 runs to 14 residues. The CDR3 here is CASSSPPTGHEQYF. Written as DNA, the CDR3 is TGTGCCAGCAGTTCCCCCCCGACAGGGCACGAGCAGTACTTC.

The chain has TRBV30 and TRBJ1-1; a possible D gene is TRBD1 (6 bases). Germline-derived CDR1 and CDR2 are GTSNPN and SVGIG (reference sequence). The V end was cut by 0 bases, the J end by 6 bases, with 11 bases between. The CDR3 has 13 residues. The CDR3, as DNA: TGTGCCTGGAGTGTACTCAGGGGTGCTGAAGCTTTCTTT. Translated, it gives CAWSVLRGAEAFF.

The chain links TRBV4-3 to TRBJ1-6, with TRBD1 identical over 7 bases. Losses at the gene ends were 6 bases for V and 7 bases for J; bases not matched to a gene: 3. Germline V gene sequence: CDR1 LGHNA, CDR2 YSLEER. This CDR3 has 13 amino acids. In nucleotides, the CDR3 is TGCGCCAGCAGGGAGGGACAGAATTCACCCCTCCACTTT. It translates to CASREGQNSPLHF.

The chain employs TRBV7-8 and TRBJ1-5; tentative D call: TRBD1 (5 bases). Trimming removed 5 bases at V and 1 base at J, with 21 bases between. The CDR3 runs 18 residues. Germline V gene sequence: CDR1 SGHVS, CDR2 FQNEAQ. The CDR3 bases are TGTGCCAGCAGCCTCTTAGCAGGGAGGGCAGGGAGCAATCAGCCCCAGCATTTT. Translating gives CASSLLAGRAGSNQPQHF.

Only one count was recorded for this clone. The genes are TRBV29-1 and TRBJ2-7; TRBD1 matches at 9 bases. Germline V gene sequence: CDR1 SQVTM, CDR2 ANQGSEA. V lost 1 base and J lost 3; bases outside the gene matches: 1. This CDR3 spans 13 amino acids. The CDR3 region is CSVEGDRDYEQYF. CDR3 coding DNA: TGCAGCGTTGAAGGGGACAGGGACTACGAGCAGTACTTC.

This clone has just a few counts. This sequence joins TRBV19 and TRBJ1-2; a possible D gene is TRBD1 (6 bases). Germline CDR1 LNHDA, CDR2 SQIVND (reference sequence). V was trimmed by 7 bases and J by 4 bases, leaving 7 bases between them. There are 11 residues in the CDR3. CDR3 loop: CASTGVYGYTF. CDR3 sequence (DNA): TGTGCCAGTACAGGGGTCTATGGCTACACCTTC.

The rearrangement links TRBV10-3 to TRBJ1-2; possibly TRBD1 for D (6 bases). The germline CDR1 and CDR2 sequences are ENHRY and SYGVKD. V was cut by 7 bases and J by 0 bases, with 9 bases left in between. The CDR3 is made up of 13 amino acids. CDR3: CAINAGANYGYTF. For the CDR3, the DNA is TGTGCCATCAACGCAGGGGCTAACTATGGCTACACCTTC.

CDR3 DNA sequence: TGTGCCAGCAGCCCCGGTTTGAAGCAGTACTTC. Translation gives CASSPGLKQYF. This chain connects TRBV3-1 (or the pseudogene TRBV3-2) to TRBJ2-7, with D unclear. Germline V gives CDR1 LGHDT, CDR2 YNNKEL (reference sequence). The CDR3 runs 11 residues. Trimming took off 4 bases at V and 8 bases at J, with 9 bases between the two ends.

This sequence joins TRBV4-2 and TRBJ2-2; D is unresolved. Germline V CDR1 and CDR2: LGHNA, YNFKEQ. This CDR3 has 15 residues. Trimming took off 0 bases at V and 6 bases at J, with 11 bases between the two ends. Written as DNA, the CDR3 is TGTGCCAGCAGCCAAGATACGGGTTTCCCCGGGGAGCTGTTTTTT. This gives the protein CASSQDTGFPGELFF.

The genes are TRBV30 and TRBJ1-6; possibly TRBD1 for D (5 bases). Germline loops: CDR1 GTSNPN, CDR2 SVGIG (reference sequence). This CDR3 spans 14 amino acids. V was clipped by 0 bases and J by 8 bases, with 11 bases between them. CDR3: CAWSVRQMDSPLHF. The CDR3 DNA follows: TGTGCCTGGAGTGTACGACAGATGGATTCACCCCTCCACTTT.

V is TRBV7-3 and J is TRBJ2-7; 8 positions agree with TRBD2. The CDR3 runs to 14 residues. V shed 1 base, J shed 2 bases, and the junction held 1 base outside the gene matches. Looked up from germline, CDR1 is SGHTA and CDR2 is FQGTGA. The CDR3 DNA reads TGTGCCAGCAGCTTAAGCGGGGGGACCTACGAGCAGTACTTC. Amino acids: CASSLSGGTYEQYF.

This clone occurred a few times. V and J are TRBV7-6 and TRBJ2-3, with 9 bases lining up with TRBD1. In germline, CDR1 is SGHVS, CDR2 FNYEAQ. The V and J ends lost 4 bases and 3 bases, in that order; junction bases with no gene match: 8. The length of the CDR3 is 16 residues. The CDR3 nucleotides are TGTGCCAGCAGCTCCAACAGGGGGCTGGGGACAGATACGCAGTATTTT. As protein: CASSSNRGLGTDTQYF.